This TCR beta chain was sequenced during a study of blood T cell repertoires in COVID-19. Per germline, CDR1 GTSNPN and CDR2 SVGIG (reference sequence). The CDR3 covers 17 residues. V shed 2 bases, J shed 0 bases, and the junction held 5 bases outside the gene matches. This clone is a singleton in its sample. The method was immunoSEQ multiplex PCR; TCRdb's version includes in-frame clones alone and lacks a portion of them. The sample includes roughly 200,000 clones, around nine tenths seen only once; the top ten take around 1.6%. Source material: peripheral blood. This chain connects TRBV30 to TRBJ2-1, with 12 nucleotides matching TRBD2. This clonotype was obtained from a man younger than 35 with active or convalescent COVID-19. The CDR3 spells CAWSRTSGMSSYNEQFF. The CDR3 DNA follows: TGTGCCTGGAGTAGGACTAGCGGGATGAGCTCCTACAATGAGCAGTTCTTC.